This T cell receptor (beta chain) was sequenced for a study of long-term antiretroviral therapy in people with HIV (dated 2022 in TCRdb). About the full investigation: The earliest samples were collected approximately a decade before the 2015 WHO recommendation for immediate ART, a period when ART was typically delayed until CD4 counts fell. Among the approximately 30 participants with HIV, about a dozen were female. No cross-contamination during QIAcube processing was seen in test extractions of a monoclonal T-cell line run alongside approximately 36 polyclonal samples. A retrospective serial study tested whether changes in peripheral blood TRB repertoire composition and diversity were associated with ART initiation and durable HIV suppression. The cohort contributed 150 to 200 cryopreserved PBMC samples from about 31 adults with confirmed HIV infection, collected serially over a mean of approximately six years (range 1-12).

Relative to germline, V is 4 bases shorter and J is 2 bases shorter, with 13 bases between their ends. Reading the germline V gene (reference sequence) gives CDR1 MNHEY and CDR2 SMNVEV. The CDR3, from cysteine to phenylalanine, totals 15 residues. The CDR3 DNA has 45 bases and is translated from base 1. What the work shows at the level of the full study, not this receptor alone: Compared with controls, HIV repertoires had narrower CDR3 length ranges, and the network structure pointed to an antigen-experienced repertoire that shifted only slightly toward naive after ART. The samples span the years 2004 to 2017, and the ART regimens used may be less effective than current regimens. Owing to limited PBMC availability, only the TCR beta chain was sequenced, without alpha chain pairing. Unsorted PBMC were profiled instead of sorted CD4+ and CD8+ T cells because pre-ART samples had limited cell numbers. Inferences about post-ART repertoire changes were limited because no data were available on ART adherence, viral resistance or therapy changes. The repertoire was dominated across all time points by expanded TRB clones identified before ART initiation, although this dominance was seen to fluctuate and to decrease in many PLHIV after ART. Starting ART was linked to a significant rise in TRB diversity, yet even after long-term ART the diversity remained significantly lower than in transplant donor controls.

As for this clone: Its antigen target is currently unknown. The record has no base qualities; no much larger clone is one base away.

To be included, a participant needed at least one PBMC sample from before ART initiation plus at least two post-ART samples. Treatment was received in the United States of America by all participants with HIV. Before DNA extraction, cryopreserved samples containing about 0.95-10 million PBMC were thawed and washed. At the time of the earliest PBMC sample for each participant with HIV, ages ranged from 23 to 54 years. Per participant, PBMC samples came from 1-4 timepoints prior to ART initiation and 2-8 timepoints following ART initiation, for a median of 7 samples. Serial HIV viral load, CD4+ T-cell count, ART history and demographic data were obtained for every participant. A Qiagen kit on a QIAcube was used to extract genomic DNA from unsorted PBMC, with samples processed in batches of 12. Sequencing of the TRB variable region was done with the immunoSEQ hsTCRB v3.0 assay at survey level resolution. TRB sequencing targeted a depth of roughly 35,000-55,000 T-cell genomes per sample. TRB libraries were pooled and sequenced on an Illumina MiSeq using a v3 150-cycle kit. Per the source publication's procedure: Repertoire analysis ran in R within a reproducible Nextflow workflow covering QC, data transformation and analysis. LymphoSeq2, an R package for AIRR-Seq data exploration, was used to implement custom analyses. After excluding a handful of samples that yielded fewer than 5000 total TRB sequences, around 190 HIV repertoires remained for analysis. Among the roughly 180 retained HIV repertoires, 59 were collected before ART initiation and 120 to 140 after ART initiation. Repertoires were downsampled to 5000 TRB nucleotide sequences, and summary statistics were averaged over 100 downsampling iterations. Only TRB sequences with CDR3 regions of at least seven amino acids were retained for analysis. Two measures captured diversity: a Shannon entropy-derived clonality score and the Gini coefficient. In the repertoire networks, any two of the top 5000 CDR3 amino acid sequences were connected whenever the two sequences differed by an edit distance of one. GLIPH2 predicted antigen specificity groups and MHC restriction for TRB CDR3 amino acid sequences. CDR3 amino acid sequences were matched against VDJdb and McPAS-TCR to flag known CMV, EBV, HIV or tissue antigen associations. Pre-ART, post-ART and control groups were compared with Wilcoxon signed-rank tests and Holm-Bonferroni correction. The clones in this table, taken by TCRdb from immuneACCESS, are in-frame only. Not every clone is retained; where verified, under half of the shortfall comes from an unresolved V gene, and the cause of the rest is unknown. V and J calls and clone size come straight from that table; D and trimming were deduced from the DNA. Recorded for this sample are 25,000 to 35,000 clones; roughly 84% of them occurred a single time. The ten most abundant clones make up 4.5% to 6% of the sample.

Material: unsorted PBMCs, obtained 0.8 years after starting antiretroviral therapy. The sequence joins TRBV27 to TRBJ2-3; the D gene assignment is ambiguous. The sequence came from a woman aged 30 to 39 with HIV. CDR3 region: CASSSTSIPTDTQYF. The nucleotide sequence is given as TGTGCCAGCAGTTCCACCTCCATCCCCACAGATACGCAGTATTTT.